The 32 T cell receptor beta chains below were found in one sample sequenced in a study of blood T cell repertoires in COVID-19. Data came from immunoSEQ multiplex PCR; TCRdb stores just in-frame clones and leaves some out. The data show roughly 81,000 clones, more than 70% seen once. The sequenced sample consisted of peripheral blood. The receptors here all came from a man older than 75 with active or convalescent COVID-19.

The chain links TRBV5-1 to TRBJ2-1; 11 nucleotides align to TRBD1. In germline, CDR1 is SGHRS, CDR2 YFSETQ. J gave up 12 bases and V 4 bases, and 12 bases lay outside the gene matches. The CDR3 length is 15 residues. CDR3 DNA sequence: TGCGCCAGCAGCCAGGGACAGGGGGATCTCATGATGCAGTTCTTC. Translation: CASSQGQGDLMMQFF.

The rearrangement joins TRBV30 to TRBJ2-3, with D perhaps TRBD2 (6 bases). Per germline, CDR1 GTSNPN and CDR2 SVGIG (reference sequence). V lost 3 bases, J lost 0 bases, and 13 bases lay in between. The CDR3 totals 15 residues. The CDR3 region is CAWSPGLPSTDTQYF. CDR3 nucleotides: TGTGCCTGGAGCCCGGGACTCCCTAGCACAGATACGCAGTATTTT.

CDR3 DNA: TGTGCCAGCAGCTTCCGCAGTTCCACCGGGGAGCTGTTTTTT. Amino acids: CASSFRSSTGELFF. J is TRBJ2-2 and V is TRBV7-7, with D uncertain. The CDR3 consists of 14 residues. With 3 bases removed from V and 4 bases from J, the gap between germline ends came to 9 bases. CDR1 is SSHAT, CDR2 FNYEAQ, per germline (reference sequence).

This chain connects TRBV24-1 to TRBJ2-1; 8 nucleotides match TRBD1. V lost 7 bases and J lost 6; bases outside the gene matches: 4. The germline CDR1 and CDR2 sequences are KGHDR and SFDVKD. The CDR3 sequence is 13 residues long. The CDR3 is CATSSGQGNEQFF. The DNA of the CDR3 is TGTGCCACCAGCAGTGGACAGGGCAATGAGCAGTTCTTC.

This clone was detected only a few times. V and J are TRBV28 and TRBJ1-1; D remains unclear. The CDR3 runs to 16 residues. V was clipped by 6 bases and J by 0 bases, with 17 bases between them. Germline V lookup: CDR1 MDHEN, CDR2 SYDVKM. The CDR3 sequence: CASSPTVLQMNTEAFF. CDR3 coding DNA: TGTGCCAGCAGCCCGACGGTATTACAGATGAACACTGAAGCTTTCTTT.

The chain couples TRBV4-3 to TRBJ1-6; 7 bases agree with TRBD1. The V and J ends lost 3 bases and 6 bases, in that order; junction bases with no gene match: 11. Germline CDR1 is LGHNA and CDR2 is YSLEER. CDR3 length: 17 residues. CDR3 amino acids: CASSHGPPGQINSPLHF. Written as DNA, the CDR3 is TGCGCCAGCAGCCACGGCCCGCCGGGACAGATTAATTCACCCCTCCACTTT.

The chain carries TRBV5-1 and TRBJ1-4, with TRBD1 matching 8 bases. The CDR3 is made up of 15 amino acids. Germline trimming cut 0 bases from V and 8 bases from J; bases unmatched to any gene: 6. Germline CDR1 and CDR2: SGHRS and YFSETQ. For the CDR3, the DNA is TGCGCCAGCAGCTTGGGGGGGACAGGAAGAGAAAAACTGTTTTTT. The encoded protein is CASSLGGTGREKLFF.

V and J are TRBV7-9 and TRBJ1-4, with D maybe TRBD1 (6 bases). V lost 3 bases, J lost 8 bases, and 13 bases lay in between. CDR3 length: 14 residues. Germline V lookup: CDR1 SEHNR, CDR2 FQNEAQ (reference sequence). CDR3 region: CASSFEQGYEKLFF. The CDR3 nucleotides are TGTGCCAGCAGCTTTGAACAGGGTTACGAAAAACTGTTTTTT.

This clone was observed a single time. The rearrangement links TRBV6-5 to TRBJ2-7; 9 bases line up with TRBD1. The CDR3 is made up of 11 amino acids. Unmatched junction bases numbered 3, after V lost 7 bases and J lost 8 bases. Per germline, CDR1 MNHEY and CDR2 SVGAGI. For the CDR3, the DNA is TGTGCCAGCACCAACAGGGGGCAGCAGTACTTC. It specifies CASTNRGQQYF.

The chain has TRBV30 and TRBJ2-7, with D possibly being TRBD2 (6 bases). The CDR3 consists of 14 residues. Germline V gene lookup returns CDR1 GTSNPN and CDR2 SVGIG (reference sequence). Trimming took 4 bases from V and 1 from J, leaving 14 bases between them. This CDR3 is CAWTGRGLSYEQYF. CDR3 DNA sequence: TGTGCCTGGACCGGGCGGGGCCTGTCCTACGAGCAGTACTTC.

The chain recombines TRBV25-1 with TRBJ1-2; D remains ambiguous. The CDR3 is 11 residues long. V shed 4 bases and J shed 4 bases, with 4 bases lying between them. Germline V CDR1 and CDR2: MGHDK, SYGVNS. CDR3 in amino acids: CASSGAYGYTF. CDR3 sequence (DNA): TGTGCCAGCAGTGGGGCCTATGGCTACACCTTC.

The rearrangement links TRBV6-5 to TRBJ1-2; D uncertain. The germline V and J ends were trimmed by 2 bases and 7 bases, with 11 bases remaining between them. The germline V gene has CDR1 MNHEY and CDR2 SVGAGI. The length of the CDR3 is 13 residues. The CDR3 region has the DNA TGTGCCAGCAGTTACAATTTCGGTAGTGGCTACACCTTC. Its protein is CASSYNFGSGYTF.

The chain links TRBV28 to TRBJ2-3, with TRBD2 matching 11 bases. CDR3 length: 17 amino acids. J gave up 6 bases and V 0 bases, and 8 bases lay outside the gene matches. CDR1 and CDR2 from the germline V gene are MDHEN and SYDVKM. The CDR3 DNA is TGTGCCAGCAGTTTATGGGCTAGCGGGGGGTCGGCGGATACGCAGTATTTT. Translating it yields CASSLWASGGSADTQYF.

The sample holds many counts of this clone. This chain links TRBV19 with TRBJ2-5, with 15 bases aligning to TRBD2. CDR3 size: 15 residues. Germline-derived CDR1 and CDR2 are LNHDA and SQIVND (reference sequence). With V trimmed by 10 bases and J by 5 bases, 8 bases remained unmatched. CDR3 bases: TGTGCCACCTCCGGACTAGCGGGAGGGCGGGAGACCCAGTACTTC. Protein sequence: CATSGLAGGRETQYF. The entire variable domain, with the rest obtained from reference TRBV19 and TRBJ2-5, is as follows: DGGITQSPKYLFRKEGQNVTLSCEQNLNHDAMYWYRQDPGQGLRLIYYSQIVNDFQKGDIAEGYSVSREKKESFPLTVTSAQKNPTAFYLCATSGLAGGRETQYFGPGTRLLVL.

The DNA of the CDR3 is TGCAGCGTTCGTAGGACAGAGAACACTGAAGCTTTCTTT. It codes for CSVRRTENTEAFF. This chain connects TRBV29-1 to TRBJ1-1; possible D gene TRBD1, 6 bases. The V end was cut by 5 bases, the J end by 1 base, with 11 bases between. The CDR3 contains 13 residues. Germline V lookup: CDR1 SQVTM, CDR2 ANQGSEA. The variable domain in full, with the rest retrieved from reference TRBV29-1 and TRBJ1-1, is SAVISQKPSRDICQRGTSLTIQCQVDSQVTMMFWYRQQPGQSLTLIATANQGSEATYESGFVIDKFPISRPNLTFSTLTVSNMSPEDSSIYLCSVRRTENTEAFFGQGTRLTVV.

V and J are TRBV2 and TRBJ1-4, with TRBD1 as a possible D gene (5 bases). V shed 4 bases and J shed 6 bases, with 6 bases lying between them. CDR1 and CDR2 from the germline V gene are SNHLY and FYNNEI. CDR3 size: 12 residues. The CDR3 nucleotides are TGTGCCAGCAGTGCGGGGGATGAAAAACTGTTTTTT. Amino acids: CASSAGDEKLFF.

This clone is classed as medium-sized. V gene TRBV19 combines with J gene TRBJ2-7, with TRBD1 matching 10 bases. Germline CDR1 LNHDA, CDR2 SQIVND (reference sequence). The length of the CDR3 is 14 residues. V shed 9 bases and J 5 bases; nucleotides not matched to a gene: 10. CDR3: CASGSGQGLDEQYF. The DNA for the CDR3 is TGTGCCAGCGGGTCGGGACAGGGGTTAGACGAGCAGTACTTC.

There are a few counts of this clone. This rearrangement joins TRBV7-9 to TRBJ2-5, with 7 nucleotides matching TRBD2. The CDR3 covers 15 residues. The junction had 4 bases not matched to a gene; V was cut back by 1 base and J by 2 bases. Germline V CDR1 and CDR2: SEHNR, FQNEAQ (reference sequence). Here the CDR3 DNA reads TGTGCCAGCAGCTTAGATAGCGGGTGGCAAGAGACCCAGTACTTC. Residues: CASSLDSGWQETQYF.

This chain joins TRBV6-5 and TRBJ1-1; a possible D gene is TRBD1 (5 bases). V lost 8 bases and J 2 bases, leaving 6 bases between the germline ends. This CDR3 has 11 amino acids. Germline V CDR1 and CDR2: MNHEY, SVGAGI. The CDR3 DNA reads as TGTGCCAGCCAGGGAAACACTGAAGCTTTCTTT. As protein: CASQGNTEAFF.

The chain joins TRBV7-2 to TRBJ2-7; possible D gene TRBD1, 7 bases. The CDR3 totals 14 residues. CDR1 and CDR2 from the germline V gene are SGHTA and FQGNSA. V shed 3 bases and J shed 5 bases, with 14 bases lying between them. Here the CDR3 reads CASSFARGADEQYF. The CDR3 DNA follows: TGTGCCAGCAGCTTTGCCAGGGGGGCGGACGAGCAGTACTTC.

CDR3 sequence: CASSQGLAGVSQYF. CDR3 sequence (DNA): TGTGCCAGCAGCCAAGGGCTAGCGGGAGTGTCGCAGTACTTC. The chain recombines TRBV3-1 (or the pseudogene TRBV3-2) with TRBJ2-7; 10 bases are shared with TRBD2. Germline V gene lookup returns CDR1 LGHDT and CDR2 YNNKEL (reference sequence). V dropped 1 base and J dropped 9; count of bases not matched to a gene: 6. The CDR3 length is 14 residues.

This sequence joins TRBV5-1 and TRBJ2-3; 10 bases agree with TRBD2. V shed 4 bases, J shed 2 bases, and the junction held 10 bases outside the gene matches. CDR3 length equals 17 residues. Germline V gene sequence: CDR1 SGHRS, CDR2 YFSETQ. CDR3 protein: CASSGSPAGGPTDTQYF. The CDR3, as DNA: TGCGCCAGCAGCGGCTCGCCAGCGGGGGGGCCCACAGATACGCAGTATTTT.

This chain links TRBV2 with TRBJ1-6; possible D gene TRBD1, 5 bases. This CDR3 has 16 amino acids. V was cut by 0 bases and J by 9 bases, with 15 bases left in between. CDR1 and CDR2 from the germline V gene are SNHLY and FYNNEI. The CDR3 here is CASSEAPGGTGSPLHF. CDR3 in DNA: TGTGCCAGCAGTGAAGCGCCCGGGGGTACGGGTTCACCCCTCCACTTT.

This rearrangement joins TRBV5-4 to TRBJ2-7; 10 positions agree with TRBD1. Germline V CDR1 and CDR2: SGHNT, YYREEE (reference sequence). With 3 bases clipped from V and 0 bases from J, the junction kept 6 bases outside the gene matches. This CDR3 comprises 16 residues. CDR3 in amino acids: CASSYSGTGVSYEQYF. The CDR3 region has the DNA TGTGCCAGCAGCTATTCCGGGACAGGGGTCTCCTACGAGCAGTACTTC.

DNA for the CDR3: TGTGCCAGTAGTACTCTCATCCACAGCTCTGGAAACACCATATATTTT. The encoded protein is CASSTLIHSSGNTIYF. The chain recombines TRBV19 with TRBJ1-3, with D uncertain. The CDR3 runs 16 residues. The germline V gene encodes CDR1 LNHDA and CDR2 SQIVND (reference sequence). Trimming took off 4 bases at V and 0 bases at J, with 13 bases between the two ends.

The CDR3: CASSVRQGASGYTF. DNA of the CDR3: TGTGCCAGCAGCGTCAGGCAGGGGGCGAGCGGCTACACCTTC. This chain uses TRBV9 with TRBJ1-2; 8 bases line up with TRBD1. The CDR3 sequence is 14 residues long. V was clipped by 2 bases and J by 8 bases; unmatched bases: 8. CDR1 is SGDLS, CDR2 YYNGEE, per germline.

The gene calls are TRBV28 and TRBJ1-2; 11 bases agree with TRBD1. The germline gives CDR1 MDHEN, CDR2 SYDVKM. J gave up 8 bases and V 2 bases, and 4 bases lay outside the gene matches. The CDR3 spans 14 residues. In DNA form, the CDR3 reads TGTGCCAGCAGTTTAAGGGGGACAGGGGGAGGCTACACCTTC. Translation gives CASSLRGTGGGYTF.

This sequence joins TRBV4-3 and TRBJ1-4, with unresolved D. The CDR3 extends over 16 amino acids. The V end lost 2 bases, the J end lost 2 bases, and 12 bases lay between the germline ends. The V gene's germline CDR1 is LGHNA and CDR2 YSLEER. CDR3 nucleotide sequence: TGCGCCAGCAGCCAAACCGCGGGCCTTACTAATGAAAAACTGTTTTTT. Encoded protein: CASSQTAGLTNEKLFF.

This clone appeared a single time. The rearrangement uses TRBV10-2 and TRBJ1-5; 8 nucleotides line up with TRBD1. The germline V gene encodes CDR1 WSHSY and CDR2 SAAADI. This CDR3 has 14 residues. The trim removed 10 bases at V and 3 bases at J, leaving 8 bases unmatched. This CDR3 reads CATKTGVNNQPQHF. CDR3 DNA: TGCGCCACCAAGACAGGGGTGAACAATCAGCCCCAGCATTTT.

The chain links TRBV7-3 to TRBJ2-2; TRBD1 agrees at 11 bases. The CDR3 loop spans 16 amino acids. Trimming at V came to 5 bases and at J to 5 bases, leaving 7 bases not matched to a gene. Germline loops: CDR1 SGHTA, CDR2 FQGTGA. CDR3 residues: CASSVLGQGGTGELFF. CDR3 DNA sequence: TGTGCCAGCAGCGTACTGGGACAGGGGGGAACCGGGGAGCTGTTTTTT.

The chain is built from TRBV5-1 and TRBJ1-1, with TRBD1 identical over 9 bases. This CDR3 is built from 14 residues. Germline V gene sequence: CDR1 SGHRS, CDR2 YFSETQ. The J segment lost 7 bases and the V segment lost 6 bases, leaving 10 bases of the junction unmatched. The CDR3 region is CASNQNRGPGEAFF. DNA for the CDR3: TGCGCCAGCAACCAGAACAGGGGGCCTGGTGAAGCTTTCTTT.

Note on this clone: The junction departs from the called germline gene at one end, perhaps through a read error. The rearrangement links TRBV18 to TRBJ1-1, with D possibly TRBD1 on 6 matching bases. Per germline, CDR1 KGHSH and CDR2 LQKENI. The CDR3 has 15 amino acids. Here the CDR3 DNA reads TGTGCCAGCTCGCCACTACAGGGTGAGGGAACTGAAGCTTTCTTT. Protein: CASSPLQGEGTEAFF.